The T cell receptor (beta chain) described here comes from a study of shared clonotypes between healthy human individuals. Study context: CD4 naive and memory got three plates each, CD8 naive two, CD8 memory one.

Sequencing was performed with immunoSEQ multiplex PCR; in TCRdb, only in-frame clones are kept and a portion is missing. Among about 2.3 million clones listed, less than 95% were seen once. In germline, CDR1 is SGHNT, CDR2 YYREEE (reference sequence). Trimming stripped 2 bases from V and 0 bases from J, with 14 bases between. This CDR3 comprises 16 residues. All of the donors resided in Nashville, Tennessee, and each was a Caucasian adult. The rearrangement links TRBV5-4 to TRBJ1-1, with D maybe TRBD1 (5 bases). Source material: naive CD4+ T cells from PBMCs. Subset meaning: CD45RA+ positively selected. The TCR sequence derives from a man younger than 35 in good health. Some clones in this sample may be carry-over from other donors' samples. The CDR3 sequence: CASSFWQTALNTEAFF. The CDR3 DNA sequence: TGTGCCAGCAGCTTCTGGCAGACAGCTCTGAACACTGAAGCTTTCTTT. Full variable domain (rest looked up from reference TRBV5-4 and TRBJ1-1): ETGVTQSPTHLIKTRGQQVTLRCSSQSGHNTVSWYQQALGQGPQFIFQYYREEENGRGNFPPRFSGLQFPNYSSELNVNALELDDSALYLCASSFWQTALNTEAFFGQGTRLTVV.